Sequencing of this TCR beta chain was carried out in a study of cytomegalovirus exposure and HLA in healthy donors. PCR used 60 Vbeta primers and 13 Jbeta primers. TCRdb's copy holds only in-frame clones and misses some; the assay was immunoSEQ multiplex PCR. The sample consists of more than 85,000 clones, approximately 73% of them appearing once. The source is a man aged 35 to 55 in good health and CMV-seronegative. The sample was PBMCs.

In nucleotides, the CDR3 is TGTGCCAGCAGCGTAGGGACAGGGATAATCTACGAGCAGTACTTC. Translation: CASSVGTGIIYEQYF. The chain is built from TRBV9 and TRBJ2-7; 8 bases agree with TRBD1. Losses at the gene ends were 0 bases for V and 3 bases for J; bases not matched to a gene: 5. Germline V gene lookup returns CDR1 SGDLS and CDR2 YYNGEE. The CDR3 runs to 15 residues.